This record covers a single T cell receptor (beta chain). This record belongs to a study of blood T cell repertoires in COVID-19. V trimming: 3 bases; J trimming: 4 bases; junction bases outside the gene matches: 4. Germline-derived CDR1 and CDR2 are SGHNT and YENEEA. The length of the CDR3 is 14 residues. Only in-frame clones appear in the TCRdb table, and some are missing; sequencing was by immunoSEQ multiplex PCR. The table has roughly 43,000 clones, around 87% seen once. The TCR comes from a human donor in a cohort sampled during active COVID-19. The sequenced material came from peripheral blood. V is TRBV11-3 and J is TRBJ2-7; TRBD2 matches at 9 bases. This chain's CDR3 is CASSLDSGGYEQYF. The CDR3 DNA reads as TGTGCCAGCAGCTTGGATAGCGGGGGTTACGAGCAGTACTTC.